This T cell receptor beta chain was profiled in a study of shared clonotypes between healthy human individuals. This CDR3 region has 15 residues. Germline V gene data show CDR1 as SEHNR and CDR2 as FQNEAQ (reference sequence). J was trimmed by 1 base and V by 3 bases; bases with no gene match: 3. About this clone itself: Additional DNA sequences in this sample encode the identical CDR3.

It was roughly 200 ng DNA, about 30,000 T cell genomes, that sorted-subset replicate PCRs used. TCRdb's copy holds only in-frame clones and misses some; the assay was immunoSEQ multiplex PCR. Of about 2.4 million clones listed, over 85% are singletons. The receptor's source is a man younger than 30 in good health. Some clones in this sample may be carry-over from other donors' samples. The chain recombines TRBV7-9 with TRBJ2-5; 9 bases are a match to TRBD1. Sample: naive CD4+ T cells from PBMCs. The subset denotes: CD45RA+ positively selected. CDR3 in amino acids: CASSLGTGPQETQYF. In DNA form, the CDR3 reads TGTGCCAGCAGCTTGGGGACAGGGCCCCAAGAGACCCAGTACTTC.